One sample yielded the 11 T cell receptor beta chains listed below, sequenced in a study of blood T cell repertoires in COVID-19. The repertoire was sequenced with immunoSEQ multiplex PCR; TCRdb's copy has only in-frame clones and lacks some. The sample holds about 45,000 clones, 92% seen once. Sequenced material: peripheral blood. Receptors originate from a human donor in a cohort sampled during active COVID-19.

The rearrangement joins TRBV24-1 to TRBJ2-1; TRBD2 matches at 10 bases. CDR3 length equals 15 residues. Germline V gives CDR1 KGHDR, CDR2 SFDVKD. After removal of 4 bases from V and 3 bases from J, the junction contained 2 bases not matched to a gene. The CDR3 is CATSERLAGYNEQFF. For the CDR3, the DNA is TGTGCCACCAGTGAAAGACTAGCGGGCTACAATGAGCAGTTCTTC.

This clone was seen only a few times. The chain is built from TRBV4-1 and TRBJ2-1; 11 bases align to TRBD2. Germline V CDR1 and CDR2: MGHRA, YSYEKL. J lost 4 bases, V lost 4 bases, and 18 bases had no gene match. This CDR3 contains 20 residues. As DNA, the CDR3 is TGCGCCAGCAGCCCCGTCAGGGCCACTAGCGGGAGAGTGCGGTACAATGAGCAGTTCTTC. Its protein product is CASSPVRATSGRVRYNEQFF.

This clone appeared once. The gene calls are TRBV14 and TRBJ2-1, with TRBD1 as a possible D gene (5 bases). This CDR3 is built from 12 residues. CDR1 is SGHDN, CDR2 FVKESK, per germline. V shed 1 base and J shed 8 bases, with 6 bases lying between them. The chain's CDR3 is CASSQAGYEQFF. The CDR3 region has the DNA TGTGCCAGCAGCCAAGCAGGGTATGAGCAGTTCTTC.

J is TRBJ2-1 and V is TRBV11-3, with 7 bases matching TRBD2. Germline-derived CDR1 and CDR2 are SGHNT and YENEEA. The CDR3 totals 16 residues. J gave up 0 bases and V 2 bases, and 4 bases lay outside the gene matches. CDR3 nucleotides: TGTGCCAGCAGCTTAAATGGCGGGGGCTCCTACAATGAGCAGTTCTTC. Its protein product is CASSLNGGGSYNEQFF. Based on the CDR3 plus reference TRBV11-3 and TRBJ2-1, the full variable domain is EAGVVQSPRYKIIEKKQPVAFWCNPISGHNTLYWYLQNLGQGPELLIRYENEEAVDDSQLPKDRFSAERLKGVDSTLKIQPAELGDSAVYLCASSLNGGGSYNEQFFGPGTRLTVL.

This sequence joins TRBV7-2 and TRBJ2-5; D remains ambiguous. Germline-derived CDR1 and CDR2 are SGHTA and FQGNSA. Trimming took off 1 base at V and 4 bases at J, with 10 bases between the two ends. The CDR3 runs to 14 residues. CDR3 DNA sequence: TGTGCCAGCAGCTTAGTAGCCTGGCGAGAGACCCAGTACTTC. Amino acid sequence: CASSLVAWRETQYF.

V usage is TRBV11-2 and J usage is TRBJ2-1; 9 nucleotides match TRBD2. This CDR3 is built from 14 residues. CDR1 and CDR2 (germline): SGHAT, FQNNGV. With V trimmed by 7 bases and J by 2 bases, 3 bases remained unmatched. The CDR3 DNA reads TGTGCCAGCAATAGCGGGGGCACCTACAATGAGCAGTTCTTC. Its protein is CASNSGGTYNEQFF.

This clone was seen only once. This sequence joins TRBV4-3 and TRBJ2-3; D not certain. The CDR3 is made up of 18 amino acids. The V end lost 2 bases, the J end lost 0 bases, and 18 bases lay between the germline ends. Germline values: CDR1 LGHNA, CDR2 YSLEER. CDR3 in DNA: TGCGCCAGCAGCCAATATAAAAATCTAGACTCTAGCACAGATACGCAGTATTTT. This gives the protein CASSQYKNLDSSTDTQYF.

The J gene is TRBJ1-2, the V gene TRBV7-2, with TRBD1 as a possible D gene (6 bases). Germline values: CDR1 SGHTA, CDR2 FQGNSA. Trimming removed 1 base at V and 1 base at J, with 10 bases between. The CDR3 extends over 15 amino acids. The CDR3, as DNA: TGTGCCAGCAGCTTAGTAGGGACAAATAACTATGGCTACACCTTC. Encoded protein: CASSLVGTNNYGYTF.

The chain carries TRBV11-2 and TRBJ2-3; TRBD2 aligns across 8 bases. The CDR3 length is 15 residues. The V segment lost 1 base and the J segment 5 bases; nucleotides outside the gene matches: 5. The V gene's germline CDR1 is SGHAT and CDR2 FQNNGV. This CDR3 is CASSLGSGTIDTQYF. As DNA, the CDR3 is TGTGCCAGCAGCTTAGGTAGCGGGACTATAGATACGCAGTATTTT.

As for this clone: The junction does not match germline at one end; this may be a read error. This sequence joins TRBV6-5 and TRBJ1-1; 9 bases fit TRBD1. There are 13 residues in the CDR3. The germline CDR1 and CDR2 sequences are MNHEY and SVGAGI. The CDR3 sequence: CASRWDREGETFF. CDR3 DNA: TGTGCCAGCAGGTGGGACAGGGAGGGTGAAACTTTCTTT.

This chain links TRBV5-1 with TRBJ2-7; 7 bases align to TRBD1. CDR3 length equals 17 residues. J lost 3 bases, V lost 0 bases, and 12 bases had no gene match. Germline V gives CDR1 SGHRS, CDR2 YFSETQ. CDR3 sequence reads: CASSLAPSSAGGYEQYF. DNA of the CDR3: TGCGCCAGCAGCTTGGCCCCCTCCTCGGCAGGGGGCTACGAGCAGTACTTC. Full variable domain (rest looked up from reference TRBV5-1 and TRBJ2-7): KAGVTQTPRYLIKTRGQQVTLSCSPISGHRSVSWYQQTPGQGLQFLFEYFSETQRNKGNFPGRFSGRQFSNSRSEMNVSTLELGDSALYLCASSLAPSSAGGYEQYFGPGTRLTVT.